The next 28 T cell receptor beta chains were all read from a single sample in a study of CD8 T cells in Susac syndrome. Random hexamers were used to reverse transcribe an amount of roughly 0.45 to 1 ug RNA. Using its own MiXCR run on the immunoSEQ multiplex PCR reads, TCRdb lists one record per CDR3 protein. Among 200,000 or so distinct CDR3 sequences listed, about 95% were seen once. The sample comprised CD8+ T cells from PBMCs. The receptors here all came from a human donor with Susac syndrome.

The chain uses TRBV5-6 and TRBJ2-7; D is perhaps TRBD1 or TRBD2 (5 bases each). Germline assignment: CDR1 SGHDT and CDR2 YYEEEE. Trimming took 2 bases from V and 0 from J, leaving 9 bases between them. CDR3 length equals 14 residues. The CDR3 region is CASSFTGRSYEQYF. CDR3 nucleotides: TGTGCCAGCAGCTTCACGGGACGCTCCTACGAGCAGTACTTC.

CDR3 residues: CASSQRTSGIMEDEQYF. The CDR3 DNA reads as TGTGCCAGCAGCCAACGGACTAGCGGGATAATGGAGGACGAGCAGTACTTC. The V gene is TRBV14, the J gene TRBJ2-7; 12 bases map to TRBD2. Unmatched junction bases numbered 10, after V lost 2 bases and J lost 5 bases. This CDR3 spans 17 amino acids. Germline V gene data show CDR1 as SGHDN and CDR2 as FVKESK.

The chain combines TRBV27 with TRBJ2-3; 8 bases map to TRBD2. The J segment lost 2 bases and the V segment lost 5 bases, leaving 9 bases of the junction unmatched. CDR1 is MNHEY, CDR2 SMNVEV, per germline (reference sequence). This CDR3 contains 16 residues. The CDR3, as DNA: TGTGCCAGCAGTCCGCTTCGGGGGGGTTACACAGATACGCAGTATTTT. Residues: CASSPLRGGYTDTQYF.

V usage is TRBV12-3 or TRBV12-4 and J usage is TRBJ1-4; no clear D. CDR3 size: 11 residues. The V end lost 4 bases, the J end lost 7 bases, and 4 bases lay between the germline ends. CDR3 loop: CASSYGEKLFF. Written as DNA, the CDR3 is TGTGCCAGCAGTTATGGTGAAAAACTGTTTTTT.

The J gene is TRBJ1-5, the V gene TRBV19; the D is unclear. Trimming stripped 1 base from V and 3 bases from J, with 10 bases between. The germline V gene encodes CDR1 LNHDA and CDR2 SQIVND (reference sequence). The CDR3 totals 15 residues. Here the CDR3 DNA reads TGTGCCAGTAGTATAGTGGACCAGGACAATCAGCCCCAGCATTTT. Translating gives CASSIVDQDNQPQHF.

The chain has TRBV30 and TRBJ1-1; 8 bases are shared with TRBD1. The CDR3 has 14 amino acids. Looked up from germline, CDR1 is GTSNPN and CDR2 is SVGIG (reference sequence). The trim removed 1 base at V and 6 bases at J, leaving 7 bases unmatched. CDR3 residues: CAWSGGQAVSEAFF. The CDR3 coding sequence is TGTGCCTGGAGTGGGGGACAGGCGGTATCTGAAGCTTTCTTT.

The chain uses TRBV27 and TRBJ1-4, with 7 bases that match TRBD1. Germline V gene data show CDR1 as MNHEY and CDR2 as SMNVEV (reference sequence). The CDR3 has 14 amino acids. J was trimmed by 8 bases and V by 6 bases; bases with no gene match: 9. The CDR3 protein is CASSPPGGGEKLFF. CDR3 nucleotide sequence: TGTGCCAGCAGCCCCCCAGGGGGAGGAGAAAAACTGTTTTTT. The entire variable domain, with the rest obtained from reference TRBV27 and TRBJ1-4, is as follows: EAQVTQNPRYLITVTGKKLTVTCSQNMNHEYMSWYRQDPGLGLRQIYYSMNVEVTDKGDVPEGYKVSRKEKRNFPLILESPSPNQTSLYFCASSPPGGGEKLFFGSGTQLSVL.

This rearrangement joins TRBV4-2 to TRBJ2-1; 7 nucleotides line up with TRBD2. The CDR3 covers 18 residues. The germline gives CDR1 LGHNA, CDR2 YNFKEQ. V gave up 0 bases and J gave up 4 bases; unmatched junction bases: 12. The CDR3 is CASSQEASSGAFYNEQFF. In nucleotides, the CDR3 is TGTGCCAGCAGCCAAGAGGCATCCAGCGGGGCCTTTTACAATGAGCAGTTCTTC.

This chain links TRBV7-3 with TRBJ2-5; TRBD1 might be the D (5 bases). V was cut by 5 bases and J by 4 bases, with 11 bases left in between. This CDR3 spans 13 amino acids. The germline CDR1 and CDR2 sequences are SGHTA and FQGTGA. The CDR3 spells CASSTTARETQYF. Here the CDR3 DNA reads TGTGCCAGCAGCACGACAGCTCGAGAGACCCAGTACTTC.

The chain joins TRBV12-3 or TRBV12-4 to TRBJ2-7, with TRBD1 identical over 8 bases. The V segment lost 4 bases and the J segment 3 bases; nucleotides outside the gene matches: 8. The CDR3 is 15 residues long. CDR3 sequence reads: CASSSGWDRRYEQYF. The CDR3 coding sequence is TGTGCCAGCAGTTCGGGCTGGGACAGGCGCTACGAGCAGTACTTC.

The genes are TRBV12-3 or TRBV12-4 and TRBJ2-7, with 10 bases identical to TRBD1. CDR3 length: 15 residues. After removal of 3 bases from V and 5 bases from J, the junction contained 7 bases not matched to a gene. The CDR3 region is CASSLYGTGDHEQYF. As DNA, the CDR3 is TGTGCCAGCAGTTTGTATGGGACAGGGGACCACGAGCAGTACTTC.

This clonotype occurred once. This rearrangement joins TRBV5-1 to TRBJ1-5; TRBD1 is a possible D gene (5 bases). Germline assignment: CDR1 SGHRS and CDR2 YFSETQ. V dropped 0 bases and J dropped 1 base, with 11 bases sitting between them. This CDR3 spans 16 amino acids. Written as DNA, the CDR3 is TGCGCCAGCAGCTTGGGAGGGGCGGTAAGCAATCAGCCCCAGCATTTT. Its protein is CASSLGGAVSNQPQHF.

The chain uses TRBV12-3 or TRBV12-4 and TRBJ2-7; no firm D call. This CDR3 is 14 amino acids long. Trimming removed 0 bases from V and 0 bases from J, with 6 bases in between. The CDR3 nucleotides are TGTGCCAGCAGTTTAGCAGGTAGCTCCTACGAGCAGTACTTC. This translates into CASSLAGSSYEQYF.

The chain links TRBV9 to TRBJ2-1, with 15 bases that match TRBD2. CDR3 length: 16 amino acids. Germline-derived CDR1 and CDR2 are SGDLS and YYNGEE. After removal of 4 bases from V and 8 bases from J, the junction contained 7 bases not matched to a gene. The CDR3: CASSLGTSGRIDEQFF. The DNA of the CDR3 is TGTGCCAGCAGCTTGGGGACTAGCGGGAGGATCGATGAGCAGTTCTTC.

CDR3 region: CASSSLDRENYGYTF. The CDR3 DNA reads TGTGCCAGCAGCTCACTGGACAGGGAGAACTATGGCTACACCTTC. This sequence joins TRBV7-9 and TRBJ1-2; 8 bases fit TRBD1. The ends lost 4 bases at V and 2 bases at J; junction bases unmatched: 6. This CDR3 is 15 amino acids long. The V gene's germline CDR1 is SEHNR and CDR2 FQNEAQ (reference sequence).

The rearrangement joins TRBV27 to TRBJ2-7; maybe TRBD1 (5 bases). The ends were cut back, 5 bases at V and 5 bases at J, with 19 bases in the middle. The CDR3 is 15 residues long. Per the germline V gene, CDR1 is MNHEY and CDR2 is SMNVEV (reference sequence). This chain's CDR3 is CASSTKRTFYNEQYF. The CDR3 nucleotides are TGTGCCAGCAGTACCAAAAGGACATTTTACAACGAGCAGTACTTC.

The genes are TRBV4-1 and TRBJ1-1, with a weak D call TRBD1 (5 bases). Between the trimmed V and J ends, which lost 3 bases and 1 base, there was a span of 15 bases. Per the germline V gene, CDR1 is MGHRA and CDR2 is YSYEKL. The CDR3 sequence is 16 residues long. CDR3 nucleotides: TGCGCCAGCAGCCATCTACGGGACTCTGGGAACACTGAAGCTTTCTTT. It is translated as CASSHLRDSGNTEAFF.

The V and J genes are TRBV12-3 or TRBV12-4 and TRBJ2-1, with 9 bases aligning to TRBD2. The ends lost 4 bases at V and 9 bases at J; junction bases unmatched: 7. The CDR3 is made up of 14 amino acids. The CDR3 is CASSSSGTTSEQFF. The CDR3 DNA reads as TGTGCCAGCAGTTCTAGCGGGACCACCAGTGAGCAGTTCTTC.

The chain uses TRBV6-5 and TRBJ2-1; perhaps TRBD2 as D (6 bases). Germline CDR1 and CDR2: MNHEY and SVGAGI. Trimming shortened V by 4 bases and J by 0 bases, and 16 bases separated the two germline ends. This CDR3 region has 17 residues. This chain's CDR3 is CASSSLVAGSSYNEQFF. In DNA, the CDR3 is TGTGCCAGCAGTTCACTCGTGGCGGGGAGCTCCTACAATGAGCAGTTCTTC.

This clonotype occurred once. The chain links TRBV12-3 or TRBV12-4 to TRBJ1-1; tentative D call: TRBD1 (5 bases). The CDR3 extends over 12 amino acids. V dropped 6 bases and J dropped 6 bases, with 11 bases sitting between them. CDR3 region: CASSWATAEAFF. The CDR3 DNA reads as TGTGCCAGCAGCTGGGCGACAGCTGAAGCTTTCTTT.

CDR3 protein: CASSRSLGKLFF. CDR3 nucleotide sequence: TGCGCCAGCAGCCGATCACTGGGAAAACTGTTTTTT. The chain uses TRBV4-1 and TRBJ1-4; D not certain. There are 12 residues in the CDR3. The V end lost 4 bases, the J end lost 10 bases, and 10 bases lay between the germline ends. Germline V gives CDR1 MGHRA, CDR2 YSYEKL.

The chain links TRBV29-1 to TRBJ2-1; D is uncertain. Trimming shortened V by 8 bases and J by 4 bases, and 12 bases separated the two germline ends. This CDR3 contains 12 residues. From germline, CDR1 is SQVTM and CDR2 ANQGSEA. This CDR3 is CSLQPEYNEQFF. CDR3 DNA sequence: TGCAGCCTTCAACCGGAATACAATGAGCAGTTCTTC.

This chain connects TRBV20-1 to TRBJ2-3, with 13 nucleotides matching TRBD2. Germline V gives CDR1 DFQATT, CDR2 SNEGSKA (reference sequence). This CDR3 is 15 amino acids long. With V trimmed by 4 bases and J by 5 bases, 6 bases remained unmatched. The CDR3 region is CSANRGLAGEDTQYF. CDR3 coding DNA: TGCAGTGCTAATCGCGGACTAGCGGGGGAAGATACGCAGTATTTT.

The chain is built from TRBV4-1 and TRBJ1-2; tentative D call: TRBD1 (5 bases). Germline CDR1 reads MGHRA; CDR2 reads YSYEKL. Between the trimmed V and J ends, which lost 0 bases and 7 bases, there was a span of 12 bases. The CDR3 runs 14 residues. The CDR3 nucleotides are TGCGCCAGCAGCCAAGATTCAGGGATTGTTGGCTACACCTTC. Translated: CASSQDSGIVGYTF.

The chain has TRBV9 and TRBJ1-1, with D maybe TRBD1 (6 bases). The germline V gene encodes CDR1 SGDLS and CDR2 YYNGEE. The V end lost 3 bases, the J end lost 4 bases, and 16 bases lay between the germline ends. The CDR3 extends over 15 amino acids. Here the CDR3 reads CASSDQQGFVTEAFF. The CDR3 bases are TGTGCCAGCAGCGATCAACAGGGATTCGTCACTGAAGCTTTCTTT. The full variable domain, its missing parts supplied by reference TRBV9 and TRBJ1-1, is DSGVTQTPKHLITATGQRVTLRCSPRSGDLSVYWYQQSLDQGLQFLIQYYNGEERAKGNILERFSAQQFPDLHSELNLSSLELGDSALYFCASSDQQGFVTEAFFGQGTRLTVV.

The V call is TRBV15, the J call TRBJ2-2; the D is unclear. Germline loops: CDR1 LNHNV, CDR2 YYDKDF (reference sequence). CDR3 size: 14 residues. V gave up 5 bases and J gave up 1 base, with 8 bases separating them. CDR3 nucleotide sequence: TGTGCCACCAGCTCCTATTTGAACACCGGGGAGCTGTTTTTT. It specifies CATSSYLNTGELFF.

This clonotype was seen once. The J gene is TRBJ2-2, the V gene TRBV11-2; 7 bases fit TRBD1. Trimming cost V 3 bases and J 4 bases; bases outside gene matches: 8. CDR3 length: 16 amino acids. From germline, CDR1 is SGHAT and CDR2 FQNNGV. The CDR3 bases are TGTGCCAGCAGCTTGACAGGGTGGACGGGCACCGGGGAGCTGTTTTTT. Translation gives CASSLTGWTGTGELFF.

The chain recombines TRBV29-1 with TRBJ1-2; TRBD1 might be the D (6 bases). The CDR3 runs to 15 residues. Germline-derived CDR1 and CDR2 are SQVTM and ANQGSEA. For the CDR3, the DNA is TGCATCATCAATAACGAACAGGGAGACCTCTATGGCTACACCTTC. Amino acids: CIINNEQGDLYGYTF.